This passage covers 21 T cell receptor beta chains from one sample sequenced in a study of graft-versus-host responses after intestinal transplantation. Using immunoSEQ multiplex PCR, the repertoire was profiled, and TCRdb retains in-frame clones only, with some absent. The repertoire holds about 7,400 clones, 65% to 70% seen once, with 8.5% to 10% in the top ten. Processing released intraepithelial and lamina propria lymphocytes from the graft tissue. Material: ileum tissue, obtained around 460 days after transplant. These receptors originate from a human patient who received an intestinal transplant, so some T cells may come from the graft donor.

The sample holds a few counts of this clone. The V and J genes are TRBV6-1 and TRBJ1-5; D uncertain. Germline V gene sequence: CDR1 MNHNS, CDR2 SASEGT. This CDR3 has 16 amino acids. V lost 1 base, J lost 6 bases, and 16 bases lay in between. CDR3 protein: CASSEGGLGSRQPQHF. The CDR3 nucleotides are TGTGCCAGCAGTGAAGGGGGTTTGGGAAGTCGTCAGCCCCAGCATTTT.

The J gene is TRBJ2-7, the V gene TRBV11-2, with 8 nucleotides matching TRBD2. Germline values: CDR1 SGHAT, CDR2 FQNNGV. J was trimmed by 4 bases and V by 4 bases; bases with no gene match: 15. The CDR3 has 17 residues. The CDR3 region has the DNA TGTGCCAGCAGCTCTCGGGGGGGAGCGGGGGCCCCTTACGAGCAGTACGTC. Translating it yields CASSSRGGAGAPYEQYV.

This clone turned up a few times. CDR3 sequence reads: CASSAGDQETQYF. The CDR3 DNA reads TGTGCCAGCAGCGCAGGGGACCAAGAGACCCAGTACTTC. The chain recombines TRBV13 with TRBJ2-5, with D maybe TRBD1 (6 bases). The CDR3 spans 13 residues. Trimming pared 5 bases from V and 0 bases from J, leaving 7 bases between. Germline-derived CDR1 and CDR2 are PRHDT and FYEKMQ (reference sequence).

V is TRBV5-6 and J is TRBJ2-3; TRBD2 aligns across 8 bases. V gave up 1 base and J gave up 2 bases; unmatched junction bases: 9. There are 17 residues in the CDR3. CDR1 and CDR2 (germline): SGHDT, YYEEEE. CDR3 sequence reads: CASSLYGRADITDTQYF. CDR3 nucleotides: TGTGCCAGCAGCTTGTACGGGAGGGCCGATATCACAGATACGCAGTATTTT.

The chain recombines TRBV10-2 with TRBJ2-1, with 7 positions matching TRBD1. The CDR3 consists of 16 residues. In germline, CDR1 is WSHSY, CDR2 SAAADI. The J segment lost 4 bases and the V segment lost 2 bases, leaving 8 bases of the junction unmatched. Here the CDR3 reads CASSERQGVAYNEQFF. The CDR3 nucleotides read TGCGCCAGCAGTGAGAGGCAGGGGGTAGCATACAATGAGCAGTTCTTC.

V usage is TRBV7-2 and J usage is TRBJ2-1; a weak D match, TRBD2 (6 bases). Trimming took off 6 bases at V and 8 bases at J, with 23 bases between the two ends. Germline CDR1 and CDR2: SGHTA and FQGNSA. The CDR3 covers 16 residues. CDR3 nucleotides: TGTGCCAGCAGTCCAGGTTCAGGACTATCTGGGGATGAGCAGTTCTTC. It specifies CASSPGSGLSGDEQFF.

This clone was picked up a small number of times. J is TRBJ1-4 and V is TRBV30; 8 bases are shared with TRBD1. Unmatched junction bases numbered 6, after V lost 3 bases and J lost 3 bases. There are 15 residues in the CDR3. Germline values: CDR1 GTSNPN, CDR2 SVGIG (reference sequence). CDR3 residues: CAWRRQGTANEKLFF. Written as DNA, the CDR3 is TGTGCCTGGAGGAGACAGGGGACAGCTAATGAAAAACTGTTTTTT.

The chain couples TRBV28 to TRBJ1-5; TRBD1 is a possible D gene (5 bases). The CDR3 runs to 14 residues. V lost 2 bases and J lost 4, with 9 bases in between. Germline V gene data show CDR1 as MDHEN and CDR2 as SYDVKM. The CDR3 bases are TGTGCCAGCAGTTTAGGGGCGGATAATCAGCCCCAGCATTTT. Protein: CASSLGADNQPQHF.

This clone was detected once. The chain uses TRBV6-1 and TRBJ2-1; the D gene is possibly TRBD2 (6 bases). V was cut by 1 base and J by 0 bases, with 13 bases left in between. This CDR3 is built from 17 residues. Germline assignment: CDR1 MNHNS and CDR2 SASEGT. In DNA, the CDR3 is TGTGCCAGCAGTGAAGGAGGCGGGGCGAGCTCCTACAATGAGCAGTTCTTC. Amino acids: CASSEGGGASSYNEQFF.

The chain carries TRBV18 and TRBJ2-1, with 15 bases identical to TRBD2. The CDR3 loop spans 16 amino acids. CDR1 and CDR2 from the germline V gene are KGHSH and LQKENI. The V gene end was trimmed by 2 bases and the J gene end by 7 bases; junction bases not matched to a gene: 3. Here the CDR3 DNA reads TGTGCCAGCTCACCAGTCGGACTAGCGGGGGGGAATGAGCAGTTCTTC. Protein: CASSPVGLAGGNEQFF.

The chain couples TRBV27 to TRBJ1-2; TRBD1 agrees at 7 bases. This CDR3 has 12 residues. With 6 bases clipped from V and 8 bases from J, the junction kept 6 bases outside the gene matches. The germline V gene has CDR1 MNHEY and CDR2 SMNVEV (reference sequence). The CDR3 loop reads CASSSTGVGYTF. CDR3 nucleotides: TGTGCCAGCAGCTCAACAGGGGTGGGCTACACCTTC.

The chain carries TRBV6-4 and TRBJ1-1; D is perhaps TRBD1 (6 bases). CDR3 length: 13 amino acids. The V and J ends lost 5 bases and 1 base respectively, with 8 bases between them. Germline V gene sequence: CDR1 MRHNA, CDR2 SNTAGT. The CDR3 spells CASSSTGNTEAFF. The DNA for the CDR3 is TGTGCCAGCAGTTCGACAGGGAACACTGAAGCTTTCTTT.

The rearrangement links TRBV5-4 to TRBJ2-3; 10 positions agree with TRBD2. This CDR3 contains 17 residues. Germline CDR1 and CDR2: SGHNT and YYREEE (reference sequence). Germline trimming cut 3 bases from V and 2 bases from J; bases unmatched to any gene: 9. The CDR3 bases are TGTGCCAGCAGCTCCGGGGTAGCGGGAGGTCACACAGATACGCAGTATTTT. It yields the protein CASSSGVAGGHTDTQYF.

The V call is TRBV28, the J call TRBJ2-7; 7 bases fit TRBD2. CDR3 length: 15 residues. V was clipped by 1 base and J by 0 bases; unmatched bases: 3. CDR1 is MDHEN and CDR2 is SYDVKM in the germline V gene. CDR3 amino acids: CASSLSGGYSYEQYF. CDR3 DNA: TGTGCCAGCAGTTTATCGGGAGGATACTCCTACGAGCAGTACTTC.

V gene TRBV7-2 combines with J gene TRBJ2-1; 8 nucleotides line up with TRBD2. V shed 7 bases, J shed 6 bases, and the junction held 8 bases outside the gene matches. CDR1 and CDR2 from the germline V gene are SGHTA and FQGNSA. The CDR3 is made up of 14 amino acids. CDR3 residues: CASKGAGALNEQFF. CDR3 nucleotide sequence: TGTGCCAGCAAAGGAGCGGGGGCCCTCAATGAGCAGTTCTTC.

The chain is built from TRBV11-2 and TRBJ2-7; TRBD1 might be the D (7 bases). Per germline, CDR1 SGHAT and CDR2 FQNNGV. CDR3 length equals 15 residues. Deletions cut 10 bases from V and 6 bases from J, with 25 bases between. CDR3 loop: CATTGWQGGISEQYV. DNA of the CDR3: TGTGCCACTACAGGGTGGCAGGGGGGAATTAGCGAGCAGTACGTC.

The chain links TRBV27 to TRBJ2-3; D unclear. Deletions cut 3 bases from V and 0 bases from J, with 7 bases between. The CDR3 spans 14 residues. Germline-derived CDR1 and CDR2 are MNHEY and SMNVEV (reference sequence). The CDR3 is CASSFVPSTDTQYF. In DNA form, the CDR3 reads TGTGCCAGCAGTTTTGTCCCTAGCACAGATACGCAGTATTTT.

This chain joins TRBV4-3 and TRBJ1-1; D possibly corresponds to TRBD1 (5 bases). The V gene's germline CDR1 is LGHNA and CDR2 YSLEER. Trimming removed 3 bases at V and 0 bases at J, with 8 bases between. The CDR3 spans 14 residues. CDR3: CASSQAGLNTEAFF. The CDR3 DNA follows: TGCGCCAGCAGCCAGGCAGGGTTGAACACTGAAGCTTTCTTT.

This clone has more than one count but fewer than ten. The rearrangement uses TRBV6-6 and TRBJ2-7; either TRBD1 or TRBD2 may fit D (5 bases each). The CDR3 has 13 amino acids. Germline V gene sequence: CDR1 MNHNY, CDR2 SVGAGI (reference sequence). V lost 6 bases to trimming and J lost 2 bases, with 11 bases between them. CDR3 sequence: CASRLGTAYEQYV. The CDR3 region has the DNA TGTGCCAGCAGACTCGGGACGGCCTACGAGCAGTACGTC.

This sequence joins TRBV4-2 and TRBJ2-2; 7 bases agree with TRBD1. Looked up from germline, CDR1 is LGHNA and CDR2 is YNFKEQ. The CDR3 consists of 16 residues. The V segment lost 5 bases and the J segment 4 bases; nucleotides outside the gene matches: 10. This CDR3 reads CASSSRTGRGTGELFF. CDR3 DNA: TGTGCCAGCAGCAGCCGGACAGGTCGGGGCACCGGGGAGCTGTTTTTT.

The chain is built from TRBV7-9 and TRBJ2-1; TRBD2 might be the D (7 bases). The CDR3 covers 16 residues. V lost 1 base and J 4 bases, leaving 14 bases between the germline ends. Germline V gives CDR1 SEHNR, CDR2 FQNEAQ (reference sequence). The CDR3 here is CASSLEGGGLYNEQFF. In DNA form, the CDR3 reads TGTGCCAGCAGCTTAGAGGGCGGGGGCCTGTACAATGAGCAGTTCTTC.